This TCR beta chain stems from a study of neoadjuvant anti-PD-1 for oral cavity cancer. TCRdb keeps only in-frame clones here, not all; method: immunoSEQ multiplex PCR. In the table there are around 13,000 clones, 75% of which are singletons. This clone came up a few times. Time point defined: after neoadjuvant nivolumab, at surgical resection. Sequencing was performed on PBMCs, taken after nivolumab (anti-PD-1) treatment. The sequence was obtained from a person between 40 and 85 years old with oral cavity squamous cell carcinoma.

Here the CDR3 reads CASWDVFPANTEAFF. In DNA form, the CDR3 reads TGTGCCAGCTGGGATGTCTTCCCCGCGAACACTGAAGCTTTCTTT. This rearrangement joins TRBV2 to TRBJ1-1, with D hard to call. The CDR3 is made up of 15 amino acids. Germline CDR1 is SNHLY and CDR2 is FYNNEI. The ends were cut back, 8 bases at V and 1 base at J, with 17 bases in the middle.